Shown below are 4 T cell receptor beta chains from a single sample sequenced in a study of blood T cell repertoires in COVID-19. TCRdb's table, derived via immunoSEQ multiplex PCR, lists solely in-frame clones and lacks some. The sample has some 54,000 clones; about nine tenths are singletons. The sample taken for sequencing was peripheral blood. The source is a man older than 75 with active or convalescent COVID-19.

The J gene is TRBJ2-3, the V gene TRBV20-1; D possibly corresponds to TRBD2 (5 bases). The CDR3 has 11 residues. V was trimmed by 3 bases and J by 14 bases, leaving 15 bases between them. From germline, CDR1 is DFQATT and CDR2 SNEGSKA (reference sequence). In DNA form, the CDR3 reads TGCAGTGCTAGCGGGGATTCCTCCCTGTATTTT. Translating gives CSASGDSSLYF.

The gene calls are TRBV5-1 and TRBJ2-1; D ambiguous. The CDR3 is 13 amino acids. CDR1 SGHRS and CDR2 YFSETQ come from the germline V gene. V was trimmed by 4 bases and J by 8 bases, leaving 13 bases between them. The CDR3 DNA reads as TGCGCCAGCAGCCTCGACCCCCGGGATGAGCAGTTCTTC. It codes for CASSLDPRDEQFF.

The chain joins TRBV28 to TRBJ2-3; 8 nucleotides align to TRBD1. This CDR3 region has 16 residues. Germline CDR1 is MDHEN and CDR2 is SYDVKM. The junction had 6 bases not matched to a gene; V was cut back by 4 bases and J by 0 bases. Here the CDR3 DNA reads TGTGCCAGCAGTTCCCCAGGGGGCGATAGCACAGATACGCAGTATTTT. This sequence encodes CASSSPGGDSTDTQYF.

The chain is built from TRBV19 and TRBJ2-1; no clear D. The CDR3 extends over 15 amino acids. Germline V CDR1 and CDR2: LNHDA, SQIVND (reference sequence). V shed 6 bases and J shed 0 bases, with 12 bases lying between them. In DNA form, the CDR3 reads TGTGCCAGTAGCCCAGGCCAAAGCTCCTACAATGAGCAGTTCTTC. It codes for CASSPGQSSYNEQFF.